The rows below give T cell receptor beta chains drawn from one sample of a study of blood T cell repertoires in COVID-19. The repertoire was sequenced with immunoSEQ multiplex PCR; TCRdb's copy has only in-frame clones and lacks some. The table records 200,000 to 250,000 clones, around nine tenths of them present only once. Sequencing was carried out using peripheral blood. Receptors originate from a woman aged 60 to 75 with acute or convalescent COVID-19. The CDR3 runs from the conserved cysteine through the conserved F or W. A D gene is named only where the DNA matches it firmly. Rows may omit the clone size; those that give it use once, few, many or a size class.

d_call	clone_size	v_call	j_call	cdr3_nt	cdr3_aa
TRBD1	NA	TRBV29-1	TRBJ1-5	TGCAGCGCGGCCGGGACAGGGGGGGGGCAGCCCCAGCATTTT	CSAAGTGGGQPQHF
NA	NA	TRBV7-2	TRBJ2-1	TGTGCCAGCAGCTCTAGCACAACCTGGGGCAATGAGCAGTTCTTC	CASSSSTTWGNEQFF
TRBD1	NA	TRBV4-3	TRBJ1-2	TGCGCCAGCAGCCACGAGACAGGGGGCAAGGGTGGCTACACCTTC	CASSHETGGKGGYTF
TRBD1	NA	TRBV24-1	TRBJ1-2	TGTGCCACCAGTGACAACAACAGGGGTCACTATGGCTACACCTTC	CATSDNNRGHYGYTF
TRBD1	NA	TRBV2	TRBJ1-2	TGTGCCAGCAGTGAACAAACAGGGGGTTATGGCTACACCTTC	CASSEQTGGYGYTF
TRBD1	NA	TRBV5-1	TRBJ1-2	TGCGCCAGCAGCCCGACACAGGGGGCGAAGTCTTATGGCTACACCTTC	CASSPTQGAKSYGYTF
NA	NA	TRBV3-1/TRBV3-2	TRBJ1-3	TGTGCCAGCAGCCAAGAGTTTCTTTCCGGGTCTGGAAACACCATATATTTT	CASSQEFLSGSGNTIYF
TRBD1	NA	TRBV28	TRBJ1-4	TGTGCCAGCAGGCGGACAGGGAACGAAAAACTGTTTTTT	CASRRTGNEKLFF
TRBD1	NA	TRBV7-6	TRBJ2-2	TGTGCCAGCAGCCGAGACAGGGGCGCTACCGGGGAGCTGTTTTTT	CASSRDRGATGELFF
NA	NA	TRBV4-2	TRBJ1-2	TGTGCCAGCAGCCAGGGATTCGGGACACAATACTATGGCTACACCTTC	CASSQGFGTQYYGYTF
TRBD2	NA	TRBV14	TRBJ2-7	TGTGCCAGCAGCCAAGACGCACTAGCGGGGGTATACGAGCAGTACTTC	CASSQDALAGVYEQYF
TRBD1	NA	TRBV5-1	TRBJ2-1	TGCGCCAGCAGCTTGGCCCCGGGACAGGGTGGTAATGAGCAGTTCTTC	CASSLAPGQGGNEQFF
TRBD1	few	TRBV19	TRBJ1-4	TGTGCCAGTAGGGGACAGGGCTCGGAAAAACTGTTTTTT	CASRGQGSEKLFF
NA	once	TRBV19	TRBJ1-1	TGTGCCAGTAGTGTAGCAAACACTGAAGCTTTCTTT	CASSVANTEAFF
NA	NA	TRBV2	TRBJ2-2	TGTGCCAGCAGTGAGGAGGGGAACACCGGGGAGCTGTTTTTT	CASSEEGNTGELFF
NA	once	TRBV18	TRBJ2-7	TGTGCCAGCTCATCTACAGTCTACGAGCAGTACTTC	CASSSTVYEQYF
TRBD2	few	TRBV5-1	TRBJ2-7	TGCGCCAGCAGCGAAGGACTAGCGGGGAGCTCCTACGAGCAGTACTTC	CASSEGLAGSSYEQYF
TRBD2	few	TRBV3-1/TRBV3-2	TRBJ2-2	TGTGCCAGCAGCCAAGAGAAGACTAGCGGGAACACCGGGGAGCTGTTTTTT	CASSQEKTSGNTGELFF
TRBD1	NA	TRBV6-4	TRBJ2-2	TGTGCCAGCACCATGACAGGGGGGAACACCGGGGAGCTGTTTTTT	CASTMTGGNTGELFF
NA	NA	TRBV5-4	TRBJ2-6	TGTGCCAGCAGCTTAGGTCGGGGGAGCGGGGCCAACGTCCTGACTTTC	CASSLGRGSGANVLTF
TRBD1	few	TRBV11-2	TRBJ2-1	TGTGCCAGCAGCTATGACCGGAGACAGGGGTACAATGAGCAGTTCTTC	CASSYDRRQGYNEQFF
TRBD2	NA	TRBV4-3	TRBJ2-7	TGCGCCAGCAGCCAAGATACAGCGGGAGGGCCCTACGAGCAGTACTTC	CASSQDTAGGPYEQYF
NA	NA	TRBV27	TRBJ2-1	TGTGCCAGCAGGCGGCTAGAGGACAATGAGCAGTTCTTC	CASRRLEDNEQFF
NA	NA	TRBV12-2	TRBJ2-5	TGTGCAAGTCGCTTCCGAGAGACCCAGTACTTC	CASRFRETQYF
TRBD2	NA	TRBV3-1/TRBV3-2	TRBJ2-3	TGTGCCAGCAGACATCTAGCGGGAGGGAGCACAGATACGCAGTATTTT	CASRHLAGGSTDTQYF
NA	NA	TRBV6-5	TRBJ1-2	TGTGCCAGCAGCCCCCCAGGGTATGGCTACACCTTC	CASSPPGYGYTF
NA	NA	TRBV30	TRBJ2-5	TGTGCCTGGAGTGTAAACGGAGAGACCCAGTACTTC	CAWSVNGETQYF
NA	NA	TRBV30	TRBJ1-5	TGTGCCTGGAGTGTAGAGAGATTGGATCAGCCCCAGCATTTT	CAWSVERLDQPQHF
NA	NA	TRBV30	TRBJ2-2	TGTGCCTGGAGTGTAGCAGGTTCCACCGGGGAGCTGTTTTTT	CAWSVAGSTGELFF
TRBD1	NA	TRBV19	TRBJ2-2	TGTGCCAGTAGTATGGCCCAAAGCCGGGGGACAGGACGAACCGGGGAGCTGTTTTTT	CASSMAQSRGTGRTGELFF
NA	NA	TRBV10-1	TRBJ2-3	TGCGCCAGCAGTGAATCCAGGATACCAGATACGCAGTATTTT	CASSESRIPDTQYF
TRBD1	NA	TRBV4-1	TRBJ1-1	TGCGCCAGCAGCCCGATACAGGGGGTTAGGTTCACTGAAGCTTTCTTT	CASSPIQGVRFTEAFF
NA	NA	TRBV2	TRBJ1-2	TGTGCCAGCAGTCAGGGGTACTATGGCTACACCTTC	CASSQGYYGYTF
NA	NA	TRBV6-5	TRBJ1-1	TGTGCCAGCAGCCTACGCGGCACTGAAGCTTTCTTT	CASSLRGTEAFF
TRBD1	NA	TRBV5-1	TRBJ2-5	TGCGCCAGCAGCTTAGATCCGGGACAGGGTTCAGAGACCCAGTACTTC	CASSLDPGQGSETQYF
NA	NA	TRBV12-5	TRBJ2-1	TGTGCTAGTGGGTCGACTGAGGGCCGGGATACCTACAATGAGCAGTTCTTC	CASGSTEGRDTYNEQFF
NA	NA	TRBV2	TRBJ2-7	TGTGCCAGCGAGCGGGTCCTCTCCTACGAGCAGTACTTC	CASERVLSYEQYF
NA	NA	TRBV5-8	TRBJ1-3	TGTGCCAGCAGCTTGGAGCGGGGCTTCTCTGGAAACACCATATATTTT	CASSLERGFSGNTIYF
TRBD2	NA	TRBV18	TRBJ2-7	TGTGCCAGCTCGCGACCTAGCGGGAGTACCTACGAGCAGTACTTC	CASSRPSGSTYEQYF
NA	few	TRBV4-2	TRBJ2-5	TGTGCCAGCAGCCAATCACTAGGGTACCAAGAGACCCAGTACTTC	CASSQSLGYQETQYF
NA	NA	TRBV5-5	TRBJ2-7	TGTGCCAGCAGCTTGGTACATACCCTGACAGCGACCTACGAGCAGTACTTC	CASSLVHTLTATYEQYF
TRBD2	NA	TRBV7-9	TRBJ2-1	TGTGCCAGCAGCTTAGTTGGCGGGGGAAGCGATGAGCAGTTCTTC	CASSLVGGGSDEQFF
NA	NA	TRBV30	TRBJ2-7	TGTGCCTGGAGTGTTCCCCCCGTCGGGAACCTACGGTGGTTCTACGAGCAGTACTTC	CAWSVPPVGNLRWFYEQYF
TRBD1	NA	TRBV6-5	TRBJ1-3	TGTGCCAGCAGGGGACAGGGAAACACCATATATTTT	CASRGQGNTIYF
TRBD1	NA	TRBV6-5	TRBJ2-1	TGTGCCAGCAGTTACGCCGGGACAGGGTACAATGAGCAGTTCTTC	CASSYAGTGYNEQFF
TRBD1	NA	TRBV12-3/TRBV12-4	TRBJ1-2	TGTGCCAGCAATCCAGGGGGCGTCTATGGCTACACCTTC	CASNPGGVYGYTF
NA	NA	TRBV6-2/TRBV6-3	TRBJ2-7	TGTGCCAGCAGTCCCAGCGCAGGGCGATACGAGCAGTACTTC	CASSPSAGRYEQYF
NA	NA	TRBV27	TRBJ1-4	TGTGCCAGCAGTTTATATACAGGGTCCTCGGATGAAAAACTGTTTTTT	CASSLYTGSSDEKLFF
TRBD2	NA	TRBV2	TRBJ2-1	TGTGCCAGCAGCCCGACTAGCGGGGGGAGGTATGAGCAGTTCTTC	CASSPTSGGRYEQFF
NA	NA	TRBV7-9	TRBJ2-7	TGTGCCAGCCCCAGGTTCAGGTACGAGCAGTACTTC	CASPRFRYEQYF
TRBD1	NA	TRBV29-1	TRBJ1-2	TGCAGCGTCGGCGGGACAGGGGGCTCTGGCTACACCTTC	CSVGGTGGSGYTF
TRBD1	once	TRBV19	TRBJ2-2	TGTGCCAGTAATGGGGACAGGGGTTTAAGCGGGGAGCTGTTTTTT	CASNGDRGLSGELFF
TRBD1	NA	TRBV7-2	TRBJ2-2	TGTGCCAGCAGTTACAACAGGGGAAACACCGGGGAGCTGTTTTTT	CASSYNRGNTGELFF
NA	NA	TRBV28	TRBJ1-5	TGTGCCAGCAGTTCCCCGGCCGGGGGGCGCAATCAGCCCCAGCATTTT	CASSSPAGGRNQPQHF
NA	NA	TRBV18	TRBJ1-3	TGTGCCAGCTCACCACCGCGGGGGTCGGGAAACACCATATATTTT	CASSPPRGSGNTIYF
TRBD1	NA	TRBV19	TRBJ1-5	TGTGCCAGTAGTATTACAGGGGCAATCAATCAGCCCCAGCATTTT	CASSITGAINQPQHF
NA	NA	TRBV19	TRBJ1-2	TGTGCCAGTAGTATAGGAGGGATCGGCTATGGCTACACCTTC	CASSIGGIGYGYTF
NA	NA	TRBV7-9	TRBJ2-2	TGTGCCAGCAGCTTAGGGGGCGCTGGGGCACGCACCGGGGAGCTGTTTTTT	CASSLGGAGARTGELFF